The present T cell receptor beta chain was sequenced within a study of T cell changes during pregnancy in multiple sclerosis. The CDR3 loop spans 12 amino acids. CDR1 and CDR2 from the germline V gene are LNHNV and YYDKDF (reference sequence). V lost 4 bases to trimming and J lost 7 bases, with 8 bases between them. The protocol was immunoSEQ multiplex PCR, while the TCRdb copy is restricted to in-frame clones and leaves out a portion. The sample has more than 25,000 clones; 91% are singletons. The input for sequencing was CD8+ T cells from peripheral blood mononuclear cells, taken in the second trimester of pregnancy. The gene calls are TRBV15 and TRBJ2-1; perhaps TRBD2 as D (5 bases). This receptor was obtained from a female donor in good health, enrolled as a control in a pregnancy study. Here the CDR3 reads CATSTRGNEQFF. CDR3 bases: TGTGCCACCAGCACCCGCGGGAATGAGCAGTTCTTC.